These 13 T cell receptor beta chains share one sample of origin, sequenced in a study of T-cell memory formation after mild COVID-19 (dated by TCRdb to the early 2020s). Preparation of the library involved 5' RACE. The sequencing machine was an Illumina NovaSeq 6000. TCRdb applied fastp at Q25 and MiXCR to the public reads, then kept only in-frame beta chains. Identical CDR3 protein sequences are pooled into one entry, listed with their most common genes and DNA. A total of roughly 300,000 distinct CDR3 sequences appear in this sample, over 7% of them only once. The top ten clones comprise roughly 23% of the sample. Sequencing used PBMCs or a T cell subset sorted from them (not recorded which). These receptors all come from a man younger than 35 who had mild COVID-19 (a few samples of this study predate the infection). The sample titles of this study are shuffled in the database, so cell type and time point are left out; the donor was told from shared clones.

A few counts support this clonotype. The CDR3 protein is CASSGTSQETQYF. The CDR3 DNA sequence: TGTGCCAGCAGCGGGACTTCCCAAGAGACCCAGTACTTC. The chain couples TRBV2 to TRBJ2-5; maybe TRBD2 (6 bases). Between the trimmed V and J ends, which lost 6 bases and 1 base, there was a span of 9 bases. CDR1 SNHLY and CDR2 FYNNEI come from the germline V gene. This CDR3 region has 13 residues. The full variable domain, in which reference TRBV2 and TRBJ2-5 provide the parts outside the CDR3, is EPEVTQTPSHQVTQMGQEVILRCVPISNHLYFYWYRQILGQKVEFLVSFYNNEISEKSEIFDDQFSVERPDGSNFTLKIRSTKLEDSAMYFCASSGTSQETQYFGPGTRLLVL.

This clonotype was found a few times. V is TRBV20-1 and J is TRBJ2-7; D perhaps matches TRBD2 (6 bases). Germline V gene lookup returns CDR1 DFQATT and CDR2 SNEGSKA (reference sequence). The CDR3 contains 15 residues. CDR3 nucleotides: TGCAGTGCCACTGTGGGGGGAAAAAGCTCCTACGAGCGGTACGTC. Translating it yields CSATVGGKSSYERYV.

This clonotype came up a few times. This sequence joins TRBV4-3 and TRBJ1-3, with D hard to call. In germline, CDR1 is LGHNA, CDR2 YSLEER. V was trimmed by 4 bases and J by 0 bases, leaving 13 bases between them. The CDR3 extends over 16 amino acids. The CDR3 region is CASSPGRRLSGNTIYF. The CDR3 DNA reads TGCGCCAGCAGCCCCGGACGGAGACTCTCTGGAAACACCATATATTTT.

This clonotype was observed a few times. This chain joins TRBV29-1 and TRBJ1-2; D ambiguous. The length of the CDR3 is 14 residues. V lost 3 bases and J 3 bases, leaving 14 bases between the germline ends. From germline, CDR1 is SQVTM and CDR2 ANQGSEA. CDR3 nucleotides: TGCAGCGTTGAGCCCAGGCTAGCTGACTATGGCTACACCTTC. Translating it yields CSVEPRLADYGYTF. Looking up the rest from reference TRBV29-1 and TRBJ1-2 gives the full variable domain: SAVISQKPSRDICQRGTSLTIQCQVDSQVTMMFWYRQQPGQSLTLIATANQGSEATYESGFVIDKFPISRPNLTFSTLTVSNMSPEDSSIYLCSVEPRLADYGYTFGSGTRLTVV.

This chain uses TRBV29-1 with TRBJ2-1, with 10 bases fitting TRBD2. With 7 bases clipped from V and 0 bases from J, the junction kept 15 bases outside the gene matches. In germline, CDR1 is SQVTM, CDR2 ANQGSEA. This CDR3 comprises 18 residues. The CDR3 loop reads CSAKYSGGDISSYNEQFF. CDR3 DNA: TGCAGCGCAAAATACAGCGGGGGGGATATCAGCTCCTACAATGAGCAGTTCTTC.

This clonotype was seen a few times. This chain joins TRBV5-4 and TRBJ2-1, with D tentatively TRBD1 or TRBD2 (5 bases each). The CDR3 runs to 15 residues. Germline V gene lookup returns CDR1 SGHNT and CDR2 YYREEE (reference sequence). Trimming cost V 4 bases and J 0 bases, with 11 bases left between them. The CDR3 reads CASSGTPSSYNEQFF. The CDR3 DNA reads as TGTGCCAGCAGCGGGACCCCGAGCTCCTACAATGAGCAGTTCTTC.

This clonotype appeared a few times. The chain joins TRBV25-1 to TRBJ1-2; weak D call: TRBD1 (5 bases). V was cut by 4 bases and J by 4 bases, with 13 bases left in between. Germline CDR1 and CDR2: MGHDK and SYGVNS. This CDR3 comprises 14 residues. In nucleotides, the CDR3 is TGTGCCAGCAGTGGTCAGGGAAGGGTCTATGGCTACACCTTC. Its translation is CASSGQGRVYGYTF.

The genes are TRBV15 and TRBJ2-2; 11 nucleotides match TRBD1. Unmatched junction bases numbered 8, after V lost 0 bases and J lost 8 bases. The germline V gene encodes CDR1 LNHNV and CDR2 YYDKDF (reference sequence). The CDR3 runs 17 residues. The CDR3 reads CATSRDQDRGRLGELFF. The CDR3 DNA is TGTGCCACCAGCAGAGATCAGGACAGGGGGCGTTTGGGGGAGCTGTTTTTT.

This clonotype has ten or more counts. This chain joins TRBV7-9 and TRBJ2-3; the D is unclear. Germline values: CDR1 SEHNR, CDR2 FQNEAQ (reference sequence). This CDR3 is built from 14 residues. Trimming removed 5 bases from V and 2 bases from J, with 11 bases in between. CDR3 DNA: TGTGCCAGCAGCCTGGGTCTCAACACAGATACGCAGTATTTT. Its protein product is CASSLGLNTDTQYF.

The gene calls are TRBV4-3 and TRBJ1-1; weak D call: TRBD1 (5 bases). The CDR3 length is 14 residues. With 5 bases removed from V and 4 bases from J, the gap between germline ends came to 14 bases. Germline CDR1 is LGHNA and CDR2 is YSLEER. In DNA form, the CDR3 reads TGCGCCAGCAGCAGAATCCAAAGGGGCACTGAAGCTTTCTTT. It is translated as CASSRIQRGTEAFF.

V and J are TRBV28 and TRBJ2-1; 8 bases align to TRBD1. Germline CDR1 is MDHEN and CDR2 is SYDVKM. V shed 6 bases and J 1 base; nucleotides not matched to a gene: 5. This CDR3 contains 15 residues. In nucleotides, the CDR3 is TGTGCCAGCAGGACACAGGGGGTATCCTACAATGAGCAGTTCTTC. It specifies CASRTQGVSYNEQFF.

This clonotype was found many times. The V and J genes are TRBV7-9 and TRBJ2-1, with 8 bases matching TRBD2. The length of the CDR3 is 15 residues. Trimming took 5 bases from V and 10 from J; bases not matched to a gene: 13. Germline V CDR1 and CDR2: SEHNR, FQNEAQ (reference sequence). CDR3 DNA sequence: TGTGCCAGCAGCCCAACGGGGGGGTCCTCCAGGGAGCAGTTCTTC. Translating it yields CASSPTGGSSREQFF.

This clonotype came up many times. The V and J genes are TRBV20-1 and TRBJ1-5; D unresolved. V was shortened by 5 bases and J by 0 bases, with 8 bases between the two germline ends. CDR1 DFQATT and CDR2 SNEGSKA come from the germline V gene (reference sequence). The CDR3 extends over 13 amino acids. For the CDR3, the DNA is TGCAGTGCTTATGACAATAGCAATCAGCCCCAGCATTTT. This gives the protein CSAYDNSNQPQHF.